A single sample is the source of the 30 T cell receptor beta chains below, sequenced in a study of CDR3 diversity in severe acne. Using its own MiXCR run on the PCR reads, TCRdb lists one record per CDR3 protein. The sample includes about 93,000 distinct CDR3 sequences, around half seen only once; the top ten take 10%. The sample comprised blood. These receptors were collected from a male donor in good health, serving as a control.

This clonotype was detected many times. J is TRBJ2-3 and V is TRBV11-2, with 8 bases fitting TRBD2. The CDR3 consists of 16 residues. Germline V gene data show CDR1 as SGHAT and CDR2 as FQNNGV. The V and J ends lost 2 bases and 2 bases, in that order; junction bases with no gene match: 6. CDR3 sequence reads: CASSLTTSGLTDTQYF. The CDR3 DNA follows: TGTGCCAGCAGCTTAACCACTAGCGGACTCACAGATACGCAGTATTTT. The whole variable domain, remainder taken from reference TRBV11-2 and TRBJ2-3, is EAGVAQSPRYKIIEKRQSVAFWCNPISGHATLYWYQQILGQGPKLLIQFQNNGVVDDSQLPKDRFSAERLKGVDSTLKIQPAKLEDSAVYLCASSLTTSGLTDTQYFGPGTRLTVL.

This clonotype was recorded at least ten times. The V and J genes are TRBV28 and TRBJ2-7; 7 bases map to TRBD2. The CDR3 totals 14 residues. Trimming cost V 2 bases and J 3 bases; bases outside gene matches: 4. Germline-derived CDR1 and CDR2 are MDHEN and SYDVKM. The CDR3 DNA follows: TGTGCCAGCAGTTTAGGCGGGAGATACTACGAGCAGTACTTC. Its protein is CASSLGGRYYEQYF.

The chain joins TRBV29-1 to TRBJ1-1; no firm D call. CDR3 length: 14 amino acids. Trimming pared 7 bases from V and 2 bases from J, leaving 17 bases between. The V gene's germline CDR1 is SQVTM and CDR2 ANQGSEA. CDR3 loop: CSAGNRQINTEAFF. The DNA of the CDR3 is TGCAGCGCGGGCAACAGACAAATAAACACTGAAGCTTTCTTT.

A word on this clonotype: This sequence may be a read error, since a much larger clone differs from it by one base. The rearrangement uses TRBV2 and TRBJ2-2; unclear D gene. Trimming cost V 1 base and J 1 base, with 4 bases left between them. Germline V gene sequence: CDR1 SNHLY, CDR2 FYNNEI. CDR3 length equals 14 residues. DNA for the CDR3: TGTGCCAGCAGTGAAGGCATGAACACCGGGGAGCTGTTTTTT. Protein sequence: CASSEGMNTGELFF.

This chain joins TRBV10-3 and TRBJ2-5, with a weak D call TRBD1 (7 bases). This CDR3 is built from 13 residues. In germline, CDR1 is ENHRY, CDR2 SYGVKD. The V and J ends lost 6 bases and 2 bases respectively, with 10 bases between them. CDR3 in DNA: TGTGCCATCAGGGGGGGACAGCAAGAGACCCAGTACTTC. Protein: CAIRGGQQETQYF.

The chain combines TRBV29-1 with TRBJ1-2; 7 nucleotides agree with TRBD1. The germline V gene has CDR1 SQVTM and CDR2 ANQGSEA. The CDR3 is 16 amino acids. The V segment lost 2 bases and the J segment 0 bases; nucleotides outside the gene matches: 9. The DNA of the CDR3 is TGCAGCGTTGAACTCCGGACAGGTGGGGCTAACTATGGCTACACCTTC. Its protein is CSVELRTGGANYGYTF.

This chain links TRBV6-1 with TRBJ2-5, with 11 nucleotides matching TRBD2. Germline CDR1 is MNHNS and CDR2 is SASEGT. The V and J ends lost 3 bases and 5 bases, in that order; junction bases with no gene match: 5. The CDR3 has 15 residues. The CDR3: CASSDRLAGSETQYF. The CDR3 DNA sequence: TGTGCCAGCAGTGATCGACTAGCGGGAAGTGAGACCCAGTACTTC.

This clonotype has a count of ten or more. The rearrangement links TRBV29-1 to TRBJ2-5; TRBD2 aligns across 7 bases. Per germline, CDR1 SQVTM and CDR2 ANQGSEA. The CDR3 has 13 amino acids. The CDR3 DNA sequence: TGCAGTCTGAGCGGGGCCTTACAAGAGACCCAGTACTTC. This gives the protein CSLSGALQETQYF.

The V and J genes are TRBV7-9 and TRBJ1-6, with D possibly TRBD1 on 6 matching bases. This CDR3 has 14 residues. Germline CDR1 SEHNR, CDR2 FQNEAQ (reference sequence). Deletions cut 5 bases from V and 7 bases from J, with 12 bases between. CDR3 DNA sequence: TGTGCCAGCAGCCCGGGGGGCCGGAATTCACCCCTCCACTTT. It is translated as CASSPGGRNSPLHF.

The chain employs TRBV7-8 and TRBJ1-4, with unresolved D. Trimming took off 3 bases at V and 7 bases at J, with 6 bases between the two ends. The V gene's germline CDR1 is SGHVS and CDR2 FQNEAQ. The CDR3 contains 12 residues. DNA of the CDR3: TGTGCCAGCAGCTTTCTCGGTGAAAAACTGTTTTTT. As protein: CASSFLGEKLFF.

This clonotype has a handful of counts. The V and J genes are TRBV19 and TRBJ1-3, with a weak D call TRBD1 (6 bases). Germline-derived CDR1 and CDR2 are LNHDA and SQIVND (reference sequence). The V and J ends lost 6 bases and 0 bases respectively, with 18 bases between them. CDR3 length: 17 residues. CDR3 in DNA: TGTGCCAGTAGGCCAGGGGCCATAGAAAGCTCTGGAAACACCATATATTTT. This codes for CASRPGAIESSGNTIYF.

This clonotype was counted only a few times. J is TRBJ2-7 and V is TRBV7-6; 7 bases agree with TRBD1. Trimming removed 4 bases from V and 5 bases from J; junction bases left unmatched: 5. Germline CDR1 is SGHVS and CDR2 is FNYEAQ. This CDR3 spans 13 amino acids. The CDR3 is CASSWEQGNEQYF. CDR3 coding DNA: TGTGCCAGCAGCTGGGAACAGGGGAACGAGCAGTACTTC. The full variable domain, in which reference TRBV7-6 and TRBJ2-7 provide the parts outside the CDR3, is GAGVSQSPRYKVTKRGQDVALRCDPISGHVSLYWYRQALGQGPEFLTYFNYEAQQDKSGLPNDRFSAERPEGSISTLTIQRTEQRDSAMYRCASSWEQGNEQYFGPGTRLTVT.

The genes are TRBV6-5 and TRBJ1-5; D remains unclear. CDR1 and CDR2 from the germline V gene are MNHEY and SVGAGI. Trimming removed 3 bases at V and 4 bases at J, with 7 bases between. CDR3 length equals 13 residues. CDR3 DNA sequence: TGTGCCAGCAGTTATGAGGGTAATCAGCCCCAGCATTTT. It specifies CASSYEGNQPQHF.

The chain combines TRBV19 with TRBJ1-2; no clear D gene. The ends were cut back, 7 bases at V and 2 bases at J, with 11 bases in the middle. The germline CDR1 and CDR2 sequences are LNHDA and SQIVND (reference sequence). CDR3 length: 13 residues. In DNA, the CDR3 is TGTGCCAGTACCGAAGACACGAACTATGGCTACACCTTC. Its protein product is CASTEDTNYGYTF. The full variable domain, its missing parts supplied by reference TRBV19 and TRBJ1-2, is DGGITQSPKYLFRKEGQNVTLSCEQNLNHDAMYWYRQDPGQGLRLIYYSQIVNDFQKGDIAEGYSVSREKKESFPLTVTSAQKNPTAFYLCASTEDTNYGYTFGSGTRLTVV.

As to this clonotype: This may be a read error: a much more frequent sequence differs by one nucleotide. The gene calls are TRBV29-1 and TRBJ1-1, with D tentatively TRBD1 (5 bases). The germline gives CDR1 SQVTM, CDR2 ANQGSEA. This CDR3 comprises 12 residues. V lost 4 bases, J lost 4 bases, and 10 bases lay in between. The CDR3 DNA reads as TGCAGCGTTGGAGGGGAAGTCACTGAAGCTTTCTTT. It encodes CSVGGEVTEAFF.

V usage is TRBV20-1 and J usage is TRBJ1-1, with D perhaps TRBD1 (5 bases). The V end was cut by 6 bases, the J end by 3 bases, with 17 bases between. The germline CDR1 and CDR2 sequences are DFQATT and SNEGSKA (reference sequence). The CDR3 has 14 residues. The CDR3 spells CSAAVGAGDTEAFF. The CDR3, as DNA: TGCAGTGCCGCCGTTGGGGCCGGGGACACTGAAGCTTTCTTT.

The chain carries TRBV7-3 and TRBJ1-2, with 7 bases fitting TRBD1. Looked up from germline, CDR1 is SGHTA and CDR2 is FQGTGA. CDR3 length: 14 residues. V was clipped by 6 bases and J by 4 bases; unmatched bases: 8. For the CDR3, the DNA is TGTGCCAGCAGGCGCCTGACAGGGTCCTATGGCTACACCTTC. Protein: CASRRLTGSYGYTF.

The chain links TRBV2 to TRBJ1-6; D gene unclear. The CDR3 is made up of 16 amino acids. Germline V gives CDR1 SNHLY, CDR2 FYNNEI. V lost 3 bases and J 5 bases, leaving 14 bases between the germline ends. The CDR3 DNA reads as TGTGCCAGCAGTGAGCAATACCGGACGAATAATTCACCCCTCCACTTT. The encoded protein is CASSEQYRTNNSPLHF.

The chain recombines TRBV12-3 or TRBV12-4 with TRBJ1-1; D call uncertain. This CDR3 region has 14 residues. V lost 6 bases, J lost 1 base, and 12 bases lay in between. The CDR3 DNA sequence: TGTGCCAGCAGCCCCGGGTGGGAGAACACTGAAGCTTTCTTT. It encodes CASSPGWENTEAFF.

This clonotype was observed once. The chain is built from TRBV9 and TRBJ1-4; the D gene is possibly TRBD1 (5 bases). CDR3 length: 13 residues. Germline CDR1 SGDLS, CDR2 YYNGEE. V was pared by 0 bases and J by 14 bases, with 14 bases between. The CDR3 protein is CASSVDPSDKLFF. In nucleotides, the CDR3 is TGTGCCAGCAGCGTAGATCCTTCGGACAAGCTGTTTTTT.

CDR3 protein: CASSSSANYGYTF. CDR3 DNA: TGTGCCAGCAGTTCTTCAGCTAACTATGGCTACACCTTC. V is TRBV6-6 and J is TRBJ1-2; D gene ambiguous. The CDR3 spans 13 residues. Per germline, CDR1 MNHNY and CDR2 SVGAGI (reference sequence). Between the trimmed V and J ends, which lost 4 bases and 0 bases, there was a span of 6 bases.

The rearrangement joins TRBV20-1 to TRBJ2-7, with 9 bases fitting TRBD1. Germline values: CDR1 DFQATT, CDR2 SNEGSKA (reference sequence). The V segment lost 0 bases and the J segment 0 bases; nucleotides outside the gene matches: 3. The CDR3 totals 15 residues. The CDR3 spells CSARDLGQGSYEQYF. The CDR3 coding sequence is TGCAGTGCTAGAGATTTGGGACAGGGCTCCTACGAGCAGTACTTC.

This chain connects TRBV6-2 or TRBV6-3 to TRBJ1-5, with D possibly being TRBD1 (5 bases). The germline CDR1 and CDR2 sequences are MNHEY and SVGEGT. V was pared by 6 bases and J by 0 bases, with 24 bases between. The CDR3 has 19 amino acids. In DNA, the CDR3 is TGTGCCAGCAGAATCGACTTAGGGATGGACATCTTTAGCAATCAGCCCCAGCATTTT. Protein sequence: CASRIDLGMDIFSNQPQHF.

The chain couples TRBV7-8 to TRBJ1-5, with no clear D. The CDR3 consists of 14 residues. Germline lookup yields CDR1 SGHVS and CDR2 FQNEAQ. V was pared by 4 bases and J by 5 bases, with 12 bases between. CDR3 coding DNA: TGTGCCAGCAGCTATTCAGTACGGGATCAGCCCCAGCATTTT. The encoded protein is CASSYSVRDQPQHF.

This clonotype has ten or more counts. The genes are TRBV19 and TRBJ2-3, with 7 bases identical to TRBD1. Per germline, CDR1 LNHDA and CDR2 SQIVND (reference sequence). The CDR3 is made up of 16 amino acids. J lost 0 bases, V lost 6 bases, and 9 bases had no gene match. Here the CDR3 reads CASSRQEGASTDTQYF. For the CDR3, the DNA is TGTGCCAGTAGCCGCCAAGAGGGGGCTAGCACAGATACGCAGTATTTT.

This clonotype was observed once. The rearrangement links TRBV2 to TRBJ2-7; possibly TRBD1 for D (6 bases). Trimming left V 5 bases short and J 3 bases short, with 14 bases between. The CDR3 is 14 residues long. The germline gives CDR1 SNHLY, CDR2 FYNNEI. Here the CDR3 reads CASSQRGQNYEQYF. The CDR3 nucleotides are TGTGCCAGCAGTCAGCGAGGACAGAACTACGAGCAGTACTTC. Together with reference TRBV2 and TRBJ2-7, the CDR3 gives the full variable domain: EPEVTQTPSHQVTQMGQEVILRCVPISNHLYFYWYRQILGQKVEFLVSFYNNEISEKSEIFDDQFSVERPDGSNFTLKIRSTKLEDSAMYFCASSQRGQNYEQYFGPGTRLTVT.

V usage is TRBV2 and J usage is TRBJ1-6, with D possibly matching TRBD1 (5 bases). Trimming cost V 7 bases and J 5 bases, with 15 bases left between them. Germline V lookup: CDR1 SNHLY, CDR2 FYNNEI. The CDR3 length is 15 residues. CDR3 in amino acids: CASKSQGNDNSPLHF. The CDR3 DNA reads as TGTGCCAGCAAATCGCAGGGCAACGATAATTCACCCCTCCACTTT.

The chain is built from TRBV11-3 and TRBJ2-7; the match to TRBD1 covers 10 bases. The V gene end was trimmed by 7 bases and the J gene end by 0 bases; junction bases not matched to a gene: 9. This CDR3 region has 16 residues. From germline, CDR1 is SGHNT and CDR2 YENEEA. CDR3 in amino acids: CASTRSGTGDSYEQYF. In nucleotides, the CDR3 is TGTGCCAGCACCCGATCCGGGACAGGGGACTCCTACGAGCAGTACTTC.

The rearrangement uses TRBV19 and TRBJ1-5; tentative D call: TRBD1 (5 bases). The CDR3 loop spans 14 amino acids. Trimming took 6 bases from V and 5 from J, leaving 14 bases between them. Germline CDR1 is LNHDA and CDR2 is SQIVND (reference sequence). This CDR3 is CASSNDRGDQPQHF. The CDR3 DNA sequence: TGTGCCAGTAGCAATGACAGAGGAGATCAGCCCCAGCATTTT.

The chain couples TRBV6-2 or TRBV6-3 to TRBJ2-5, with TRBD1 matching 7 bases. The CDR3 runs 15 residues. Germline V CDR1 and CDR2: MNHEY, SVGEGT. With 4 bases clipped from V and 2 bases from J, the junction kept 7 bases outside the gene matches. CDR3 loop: CASSSQIRGQETQYF. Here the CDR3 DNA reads TGTGCCAGCAGTTCACAGATCAGGGGGCAAGAGACCCAGTACTTC.